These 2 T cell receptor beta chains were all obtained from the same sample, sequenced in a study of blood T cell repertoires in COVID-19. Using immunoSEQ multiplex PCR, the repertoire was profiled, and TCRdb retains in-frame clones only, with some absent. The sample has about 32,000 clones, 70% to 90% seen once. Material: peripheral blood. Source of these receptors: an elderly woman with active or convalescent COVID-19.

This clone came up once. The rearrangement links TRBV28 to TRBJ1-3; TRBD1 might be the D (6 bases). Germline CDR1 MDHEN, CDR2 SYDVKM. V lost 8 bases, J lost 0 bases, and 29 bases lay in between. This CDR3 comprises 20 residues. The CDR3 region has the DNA TGTGCCAGCTATAGTCCCGAGACTCGACGGGACACAATCTCTGGAAACACCATATATTTT. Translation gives CASYSPETRRDTISGNTIYF.

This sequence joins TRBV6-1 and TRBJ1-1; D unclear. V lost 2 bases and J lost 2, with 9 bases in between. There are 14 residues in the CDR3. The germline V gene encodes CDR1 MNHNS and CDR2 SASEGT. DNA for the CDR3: TGTGCCAGCAGTGAAAAACAGAGAAACACTGAAGCTTTCTTT. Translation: CASSEKQRNTEAFF.